This TCR beta chain was identified in a study of tissue T cells after allogeneic stem cell transplantation. Points from the study as a whole: Few T cell clones were shared across patients, but motif clusters showed tissue-specific shared signatures. Within patients, tissue anatomy strongly shaped TCR repertoire composition. Blood and spleen captured only part of the tissue TCR repertoire.

CDR3 length: 13 amino acids. CDR1 is GTSNPN and CDR2 is SVGIG in the germline V gene (reference sequence). Trimming shortened V by 0 bases and J by 5 bases, and 10 bases separated the two germline ends. CDR3 sequences, V/J genes, frequencies and template counts came from survey-depth TCRbeta sequencing. The repertoire was sequenced with immunoSEQ multiplex PCR; TCRdb's copy has only in-frame clones and lacks some. Of just over 25,000 clones in the sample, about 90% are singletons; the top ten hold approximately 2%. About this clone itself: As yet, its antigen is unknown.

The source was blood, collected before transplantation. This TCR was recovered from a male donor aged 60 or over who later had graft-versus-host disease after an allogeneic stem cell transplant. The chain joins TRBV30 to TRBJ1-2; the D is unclear. The CDR3 is CAWSVQTTYGYTF. The DNA for the CDR3 is TGTGCCTGGAGTGTACAAACGACGTATGGCTACACCTTC.